The rows below give T cell receptor beta chains drawn from one sample of a study of T cell repertoires in aging, cancer and after chemotherapy. TCRdb re-analysed the multiplex PCR reads in MiXCR, keeping a single row per CDR3 protein. The sample shows several hundred distinct CDR3 sequences, roughly 30% of them seen only once. Sequenced material: blood. These TCRs come from a human donor with a solid tumor. CDR3s include the opening cysteine and the closing phenylalanine or tryptophan. D genes are given only for firm matches. Clone size is given for some rows only: seen once, a few or many times, or a class if the clone is expanded.

.	TRBV19	large	TRBJ2-6	TGTGCCAGTACACCCGGACGCGGCTCTGGGGCCAACGTCCTGACTTTC	CASTPGRGSGANVLTF
TRBD2	TRBV6-5	hyperexpanded	TRBJ2-7	TGTGCCAGCAGAGCTAGCGGGGGCCCCTACGAGCAGTACTTC	CASRASGGPYEQYF
.	TRBV29-1	.	TRBJ1-2	TGCAGCGTTGGAGGGAACAGTCAATATGGCTACACCTTC	CSVGGNSQYGYTF
.	TRBV6-2/TRBV6-3	large	TRBJ2-7	TGTGCCAGCAGCGACAGCTACGAGCAGTACTTC	CASSDSYEQYF
.	TRBV18	few	TRBJ2-5	TGTGCCAGCTCTTCCATGGGAGAGACCCAGTACTTC	CASSSMGETQYF
.	TRBV6-2/TRBV6-3	few	TRBJ1-1	TGTGCCAGCAGTAGATTTGGTGCCTCCCCCGCTGAAGCTTTCTTT	CASSRFGASPAEAFF
TRBD2	TRBV6-5	.	TRBJ2-1	TGTGCCAGCAGTCCTCGGGGGGGGTCCTACAATGAGCAGTTCTTC	CASSPRGGSYNEQFF
.	TRBV5-1	.	TRBJ2-3	TGCGCCACCAGGGGGGCAGATACGCAGTATTTT	CATRGADTQYF
TRBD1	TRBV12-3/TRBV12-4	large	TRBJ1-2	TGTGCCAGCAGCGGACAGGGGCTCTATGGCTACACCTTC	CASSGQGLYGYTF
TRBD2	TRBV20-1	few	TRBJ2-5	TGCAGTGCTGCCCCCCGACTAGCGGGGACCGAGTACTTC	CSAAPRLAGTEYF
TRBD1	TRBV28	few	TRBJ2-3	TGTGCCAGCCGTTTGGGGACAGGGACAGATACGCAGTATTTT	CASRLGTGTDTQYF
TRBD2	TRBV7-2	.	TRBJ2-1	TGTGCCAGCAGCGTACTAGCGGGGGGCAATGAGCAGTTCTTC	CASSVLAGGNEQFF
.	TRBV6-5	.	TRBJ2-1	TGTGCCAGAAATTACATAGGCGGGGTATACAATGAGCAGTTCTTC	CARNYIGGVYNEQFF
.	TRBV20-1	.	TRBJ1-1	TGCAGTGCTACCAATGCAGGGGCTTCGAACACTGAAGCTTTCTTT	CSATNAGASNTEAFF
.	TRBV6-5	large	TRBJ1-3	TGTGCCAGCAGTTCCACAGGGTACCCTGGAAACACCATATATTTT	CASSSTGYPGNTIYF
.	TRBV4-2	few	TRBJ1-1	TGTGCCAGCAGCCGAGCACAGGTAAGGAACACTGAAGCTTTCTTT	CASSRAQVRNTEAFF
.	TRBV19	large	TRBJ2-5	TGTGCCAGTAGTCTCGGTGGGAGCGCTGAGACCCAGTACTTC	CASSLGGSAETQYF
.	TRBV10-3	medium-sized	TRBJ1-1	TGTGCCATCAGTGAGTCGGCAGAATGGAACACTGAAGCTTTCTTT	CAISESAEWNTEAFF
TRBD2	TRBV5-1	.	TRBJ2-3	TGCGCCAGCGAAACTAGCGGGGGTGGAGATACGCAGTATTTT	CASETSGGGDTQYF
TRBD1	TRBV19	medium-sized	TRBJ1-2	TGTGCCAGTAAGGACAGGGGGGGCCAAAACTATGGCTACACCTTC	CASKDRGGQNYGYTF
TRBD2	TRBV20-1	few	TRBJ2-3	TGCAGTGCTAGAGTGGGACTAGCCCCCGATACGCAGTATTTT	CSARVGLAPDTQYF
TRBD2	TRBV6-6	large	TRBJ2-3	TGTGCCAGCAGTCCTGGACTAGCGGGGGTCACAGATACGCAGTATTTT	CASSPGLAGVTDTQYF
TRBD2	TRBV18	few	TRBJ2-1	TGTGCCAGCTCACCATTAGCGGGGGGGACCAGTAATGAGCAGTTCTTC	CASSPLAGGTSNEQFF
.	TRBV6-4	large	TRBJ1-2	TGTGCCAGCAGAAAGGAAGGGCTTGGGGGTGGCTACACCTTC	CASRKEGLGGGYTF
TRBD2	TRBV7-9	few	TRBJ2-1	TGTGCCAGCAGCCCCTATAGCGGGGGTGACAATGAGCAGTTCTTC	CASSPYSGGDNEQFF
.	TRBV18	.	TRBJ1-1	TGTGCCAGCTCACCACTCGCACAGGACACTGAAGCTTTCTTT	CASSPLAQDTEAFF
TRBD1	TRBV19	large	TRBJ2-7	TGTGCCAGTAGTATCGCCGGGACAGGCTACGAGCAGTACTTC	CASSIAGTGYEQYF
.	TRBV4-3	few	TRBJ1-2	TGCGCCAGCAGCTACATTGAGAGCTATGGCTACACCTTC	CASSYIESYGYTF
.	TRBV18	.	TRBJ2-1	TGTGCCAGCTCACCGCAACAGGCGATGAATGAGCAGTTCTTC	CASSPQQAMNEQFF
.	TRBV12-3/TRBV12-4	medium-sized	TRBJ2-1	TGTGCCAGCAGTTACCTTAGGGGTGAGCAGTTCTTC	CASSYLRGEQFF
.	TRBV11-2	few	TRBJ2-3	TGTGCCAGCAGCGTCGGGGACTCGCGAGATACGCAGTATTTT	CASSVGDSRDTQYF
.	TRBV7-2	few	TRBJ1-2	TGTGCCAGCAGCCCGGACCCCTATGGCTACACCTTC	CASSPDPYGYTF
.	TRBV6-6	large	TRBJ2-2	TGTGCCAGCACCTGGACCGGGGAGCTGTTTTTT	CASTWTGELFF
.	TRBV7-2	medium-sized	TRBJ1-6	TGTGCCAGCAGCTTCAATGTCTCACCCCTCCACTTT	CASSFNVSPLHF
TRBD1	TRBV20-1	.	TRBJ1-1	TGCAGTGCTCCAACAGGGGGCACTGAAGCTTTCTTT	CSAPTGGTEAFF
TRBD1	TRBV19	large	TRBJ1-6	TGTGCCAGTAGTAACAGGGGCTCACCCCTCCACTTT	CASSNRGSPLHF
TRBD2	TRBV20-1	few	TRBJ2-3	TGCAGTGCTAGCAGGGGAGCGGGGGGCACAGATACGCAGTATTTT	CSASRGAGGTDTQYF
.	TRBV19	.	TRBJ2-7	TGTGCCAGTAGTATCGGGTACTCCTACGAGCAGTACTTC	CASSIGYSYEQYF
.	TRBV19	few	TRBJ2-4	TGTGCCAGTAGTAACCCGGGGGGCCCGGCCAAAAACATTCAGTACTTC	CASSNPGGPAKNIQYF
TRBD2	TRBV20-1	large	TRBJ2-5	TGCAGTGCTAGTGGCGGGGGGGCCGAGACCCAGTACTTC	CSASGGGAETQYF
TRBD1	TRBV7-9	few	TRBJ2-5	TGTGCCAGCAGCTTAGGGACAGGGGGCCAAGAGACCCAGTACTTC	CASSLGTGGQETQYF
TRBD2	TRBV6-5	.	TRBJ2-3	TGTGCCAGCAGCCCGCGCGGGGGGGCGACCACAGATACGCAGTATTTT	CASSPRGGATTDTQYF
.	TRBV24-1	medium-sized	TRBJ2-6	TGTGCCACCAGTGTCTCAACAGGGCTAACAGGGGCCAACGTCCTGACTTTC	CATSVSTGLTGANVLTF
TRBD1	TRBV12-3/TRBV12-4	few	TRBJ2-1	TGTGCCAGCAGACCTCAGGGGGCCGTAGGGAATGAGCAGTTCTTC	CASRPQGAVGNEQFF
TRBD1	TRBV20-1	.	TRBJ1-2	TGCAGTGCAGCAACGGGACAGGGTACCGATGGCTACACCTTC	CSAATGQGTDGYTF
TRBD2	TRBV27	.	TRBJ2-1	TGTGCCAGCAGTCCAACTAGCGGGGTGTACAATGAGCAGTTCTTC	CASSPTSGVYNEQFF
.	TRBV28	once	TRBJ1-1	TGTGCCAGCAGTTTATACGGACCCATGGTAGCTTTCTTT	CASSLYGPMVAFF
TRBD1	TRBV6-5	.	TRBJ1-2	TGTGCCAGCAGGCCCCCGGGACAGGGGGAAGTTTATGGCTACACCTTC	CASRPPGQGEVYGYTF
.	TRBV7-2	.	TRBJ2-2	TGTGCCAGCAGCCCAACCGGGACAAACACCGGGGAGCTGTTTTTT	CASSPTGTNTGELFF
.	TRBV6-2/TRBV6-3	.	TRBJ2-1	TGTGCCAGCAGTTACTCGGACTGGTATGAGCAGTTCTTC	CASSYSDWYEQFF
.	TRBV6-6	large	TRBJ1-2	TGTGCCAGCAGTTACTTGGCTGGCTACACCTTC	CASSYLAGYTF
TRBD2	TRBV6-1	.	TRBJ2-3	TGTGCCAGCAGTGAATCGGCAAGCGGGGGGGCCGGACGGACAGATACGCAGTATTTT	CASSESASGGAGRTDTQYF
.	TRBV27	medium-sized	TRBJ2-7	TGTGCCAGCAGTTCCACAGAGGTTTTTCCCTACGAGCAGTACTTC	CASSSTEVFPYEQYF
.	TRBV6-6	few	TRBJ1-1	TGTGCCACGTCCAGGGATCCCAGTAACACTGAAGCTTTCTTT	CATSRDPSNTEAFF
TRBD1	TRBV12-3/TRBV12-4	large	TRBJ2-7	TGTGCCAGCAGCCGCACAGGGGTTAGGTCCTACGAGCAGTACTTC	CASSRTGVRSYEQYF